This T cell receptor beta chain is drawn from a study of T cell repertoires in cytomegalovirus infection. The V gene lost 0 bases and the J gene lost 11 bases, with 25 bases spanning the gap. Germline V gene sequence: CDR1 MGHRA, CDR2 YSYEKL. CDR3 length: 17 amino acids. Regarding this clonotype: Its matching antigen is unknown.

TCRdb passed the reads through MiXCR, listing each CDR3 protein once. The sample records about 52,000 distinct CDR3 sequences, about 20% being singletons. The TCR comes from a human donor in good health (CMV status not recorded). Some clones in this sample may be carry-over from other donors' samples. V is TRBV4-1 and J is TRBJ1-2; no clear D. The specimen comprised CD8+ T cells from cultured PBMCs, sampled from culture after CMV antigen stimulation. For the CDR3, the DNA is TGCGCCAGCAGCCAAGATCAGGCAGATGCCGCGTCTAGAGGGTACACCTTC. Amino acid sequence: CASSQDQADAASRGYTF.